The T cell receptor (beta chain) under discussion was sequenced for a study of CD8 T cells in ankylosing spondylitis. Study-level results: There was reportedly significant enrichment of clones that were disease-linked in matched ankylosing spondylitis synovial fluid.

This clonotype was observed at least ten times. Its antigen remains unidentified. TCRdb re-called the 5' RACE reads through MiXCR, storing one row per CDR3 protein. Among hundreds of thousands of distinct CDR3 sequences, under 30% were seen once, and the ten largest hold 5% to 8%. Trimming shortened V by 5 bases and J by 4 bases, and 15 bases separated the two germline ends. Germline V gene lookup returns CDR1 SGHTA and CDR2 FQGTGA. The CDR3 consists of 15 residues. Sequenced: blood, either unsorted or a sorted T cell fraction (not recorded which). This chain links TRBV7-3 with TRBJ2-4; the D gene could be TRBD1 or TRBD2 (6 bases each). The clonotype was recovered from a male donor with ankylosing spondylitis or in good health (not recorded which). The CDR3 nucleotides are TGTGCCAGCAGCCCAGGGGCAGCGGGTAAAAACATTCAGTACTTC. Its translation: CASSPGAAGKNIQYF.